The TCR beta chain described here comes from a study of sequential checkpoint blockade in melanoma. Study-level background: After both sequences, patients received maintenance nivolumab. Under 25 patients had tumor biopsies before treatment and at week 13.

Clones were read by immunoSEQ multiplex PCR, and TCRdb kept only the in-frame ones, dropping some. The sample includes tens of thousands of clones, 30% to 35% of them seen just once. This CDR3 region has 17 residues. The ends lost 2 bases at V and 2 bases at J; junction bases unmatched: 7. This clone was detected only a few times. The treatment: randomized to nivolumab then ipilimumab (arm A) or the reverse (arm B). None of the patients previously received DNA-damaging chemotherapy. This chain uses TRBV23-1 with TRBJ2-3, with 10 positions matching TRBD2. TRBV23-1 belongs to the ORF category, with a function that is uncertain. Source: tumor tissue (inferred from file names), taken from a patient given nivolumab and ipilimumab in sequence. This TCR came from a human donor with melanoma. Here the CDR3 reads CASSQGAGGPPTDTQYF. The CDR3 DNA reads TGCGCCAGCAGTCAAGGAGCGGGGGGGCCTCCCACAGATACGCAGTATTTT.